Shown below are 25 T cell receptor beta chains from a single sample sequenced in a study of blood T cells in healthy people across ages. A second PCR, run for about 7 to 12 cycles, used a sample-barcoded 5' primer plus a J-beta primer mix. TCRdb fed the 5' RACE reads into MiXCR, producing one record per CDR3 protein. The table has 2 million or so distinct CDR3 sequences, around 48% seen once; the top ten hold roughly 2.1%. Sequencing was carried out using blood. The receptor source for this set is a woman in her thirties or forties in good health.

The CDR3 reads CASSPLSGPDTQYF. The CDR3 coding sequence is TGTGCCAGCAGTCCCTTAAGCGGTCCGGATACGCAGTATTTT. This chain connects TRBV27 to TRBJ2-3; D might be TRBD2 (5 bases). V lost 5 bases and J lost 6, with 15 bases in between. The V gene's germline CDR1 is MNHEY and CDR2 SMNVEV (reference sequence). The CDR3 runs 14 residues.

The chain recombines TRBV4-1 with TRBJ2-3; D tentatively fits TRBD1 or TRBD2 (5 bases each). The CDR3 has 14 residues. Germline V gene data show CDR1 as MGHRA and CDR2 as YSYEKL. Trimming took off 4 bases at V and 4 bases at J, with 12 bases between the two ends. The CDR3 nucleotides read TGCGCCAGCAGCCTGGGGGACCCGCCAGATACGCAGTATTTT. This codes for CASSLGDPPDTQYF.

V usage is TRBV6-2 or TRBV6-3 and J usage is TRBJ2-5; 9 nucleotides align to TRBD1. The DNA end is a closer match to TRBJ2-7, so the J assignment may be wrong. This CDR3 is built from 15 residues. CDR1 is MNHEY, CDR2 SVGEGT, per germline. CDR3 DNA sequence: TGTGCCAGCGTCGCAGGCGGGACAGGGATGTACGAGCAGTACTTC. Protein: CASVAGGTGMYEQYF.

The V call is TRBV6-5, the J call TRBJ1-2; the D gene is possibly TRBD1 (5 bases). This CDR3 region has 14 residues. CDR1 is MNHEY and CDR2 is SVGAGI in the germline V gene. Deletions cut 2 bases from V and 0 bases from J, with 7 bases between. The CDR3 coding sequence is TGTGCCAGCAGTTACAGGGGCCCTAACTATGGCTACACCTTC. This translates into CASSYRGPNYGYTF.

This clonotype was counted between two and nine times. The V and J genes are TRBV5-1 and TRBJ2-5; 12 bases fit TRBD2. The J segment lost 2 bases and the V segment lost 3 bases, leaving 8 bases of the junction unmatched. This CDR3 has 17 amino acids. From germline, CDR1 is SGHRS and CDR2 YFSETQ. CDR3 protein: CASSSGTSGGPQETQYF. CDR3 coding DNA: TGCGCCAGCAGCTCGGGTACTAGCGGGGGGCCTCAAGAGACCCAGTACTTC.

The V gene is TRBV9, the J gene TRBJ2-3; TRBD1 might be the D (6 bases). The CDR3 has 17 residues. V was pared by 0 bases and J by 2 bases, with 16 bases between. Germline CDR1 reads SGDLS; CDR2 reads YYNGEE. CDR3 bases: TGTGCCAGCAGCGTAGCCCTGACAGGAGCCCCCACAGATACGCAGTATTTT. It yields the protein CASSVALTGAPTDTQYF.

There are a few counts of this clonotype. V and J are TRBV6-5 and TRBJ1-1; possible D gene TRBD1, 5 bases. The CDR3 covers 15 residues. Germline V gene data show CDR1 as MNHEY and CDR2 as SVGAGI. The V and J ends lost 6 bases and 1 base respectively, with 15 bases between them. The CDR3 DNA follows: TGTGCCAGCAGCCCCCGCGAGAGGGGGAACACTGAAGCTTTCTTT. Its translation: CASSPRERGNTEAFF.

V usage is TRBV20-1 and J usage is TRBJ2-5; D is unclear. The CDR3 extends over 13 amino acids. Germline CDR1 is DFQATT and CDR2 is SNEGSKA (reference sequence). The V gene lost 3 bases and the J gene lost 13 bases, with 21 bases spanning the gap. The CDR3 is CSARARGVGSRYF. The CDR3 DNA reads as TGCAGTGCTAGGGCTAGAGGTGTGGGGTCCCGGTACTTC.

This sequence joins TRBV28 and TRBJ1-4; D remains unclear. Trimming pared 8 bases from V and 3 bases from J, leaving 10 bases between. Germline V gene sequence: CDR1 MDHEN, CDR2 SYDVKM. The CDR3 is 13 residues long. CDR3 residues: CASGSTPNEKLFF. The CDR3, as DNA: TGTGCCAGCGGTTCGACTCCTAATGAAAAACTGTTTTTT.

This clonotype was seen at least ten times. The CDR3: CATSRDPLETQYF. The CDR3 nucleotides are TGTGCCACCAGCAGAGATCCGTTAGAAACCCAGTACTTC. This chain joins TRBV15 and TRBJ2-7; D gene unclear. CDR3 length: 13 amino acids. Per germline, CDR1 LNHNV and CDR2 YYDKDF (reference sequence). The germline V and J ends were trimmed by 0 bases and 10 bases, with 13 bases remaining between them.

Remarks on this clonotype: Its ends do not fully match the called genes, so a read error is possible. The CDR3 nucleotides are TGTGCCGGCAGCTTATCTTACGGCCAAGAGACCCAGTACTTC. Translated, it gives CAGSLSYGQETQYF. The chain recombines TRBV7-2 with TRBJ2-5; D remains unclear. The CDR3 spans 14 residues. The germline CDR1 and CDR2 sequences are SGHTA and FQGNSA.

This chain joins TRBV27 and TRBJ2-3; D gene unclear. V was clipped by 5 bases and J by 0 bases, with 24 bases between them. CDR3 length: 19 residues. Germline loops: CDR1 MNHEY, CDR2 SMNVEV (reference sequence). This CDR3 is CASSPLEAPPTSSTDTQYF. The CDR3 DNA reads as TGTGCCAGCAGTCCACTTGAGGCTCCCCCCACTTCTAGCACAGATACGCAGTATTTT.

Ten or more counts support this clonotype. The rearrangement uses TRBV20-1 and TRBJ2-7; 12 bases are shared with TRBD2. CDR3 length: 18 amino acids. The germline V gene encodes CDR1 DFQATT and CDR2 SNEGSKA (reference sequence). J gave up 5 bases and V 0 bases, and 14 bases lay outside the gene matches. This CDR3 reads CSARDDGGASGGGNEQYF. CDR3 DNA: TGCAGTGCTAGAGATGATGGTGGAGCTAGCGGGGGGGGTAACGAGCAGTACTTC.

This sequence joins TRBV27 and TRBJ2-5; perhaps TRBD2 as D (6 bases). The CDR3 has 16 amino acids. Trimming removed 6 bases from V and 7 bases from J, with 24 bases in between. Germline-derived CDR1 and CDR2 are MNHEY and SMNVEV (reference sequence). CDR3 nucleotide sequence: TGTGCCAGCAGCCTCGGGACTCCCCCCGGGTTGGCGACCCAGTACTTC. This gives the protein CASSLGTPPGLATQYF.

V is TRBV9 and J is TRBJ2-1; TRBD2 aligns across 15 bases. Looked up from germline, CDR1 is SGDLS and CDR2 is YYNGEE. The V segment lost 0 bases and the J segment 4 bases; nucleotides outside the gene matches: 14. The CDR3 spans 21 residues. The CDR3 reads CASSVANGGLAGGSQYNEQFF. DNA for the CDR3: TGTGCCAGCAGCGTAGCTAACGGGGGACTAGCGGGGGGATCACAATACAATGAGCAGTTCTTC.

This chain links TRBV6-6 with TRBJ2-6, with TRBD2 as a possible D gene (5 bases). CDR3 length: 16 amino acids. V was clipped by 0 bases and J by 2 bases, with 8 bases between them. Germline V CDR1 and CDR2: MNHNY, SVGAGI (reference sequence). The CDR3 protein is CASSYSEAAGANVLTF. For the CDR3, the DNA is TGTGCCAGCAGTTACTCGGAGGCAGCTGGGGCCAACGTCCTGACTTTC.

V gene TRBV27 combines with J gene TRBJ2-3; 7 nucleotides line up with TRBD2. Per germline, CDR1 MNHEY and CDR2 SMNVEV (reference sequence). The length of the CDR3 is 13 residues. This CDR3 reads CASCLAEGDTQYF. The CDR3 nucleotides are TGTGCATCTTGCCTAGCGGAGGGCGATACGCAGTATTTT.

This clonotype was counted between two and nine times. Germline and junction disagree at one end, which may indicate a read error. CDR3 in amino acids: CASRPSRGVNTEAFF. CDR3 DNA: TGTGCCAGCCGCCCTTCGCGGGGGGTTAACACTGAGGCTTTCTTT. V and J are TRBV2 and TRBJ1-1; TRBD1 is a possible D gene (5 bases). The CDR3 extends over 15 amino acids. CDR1 SNHLY and CDR2 FYNNEI come from the germline V gene.

CDR3 in DNA: TGTGCCAGCAGCTTAGACAGGGACTACACCGGGGAGCTGTTTTTT. As protein: CASSLDRDYTGELFF. The chain combines TRBV7-2 with TRBJ2-2, with D perhaps matching TRBD1 or TRBD2 (6 bases each). The V gene's germline CDR1 is SGHTA and CDR2 FQGNSA. The CDR3 consists of 15 residues. The germline V and J ends were trimmed by 1 base and 3 bases, with 9 bases remaining between them.

The gene calls are TRBV5-6 and TRBJ1-2; 7 positions match TRBD1. CDR1 is SGHDT, CDR2 YYEEEE, per germline. The trim removed 1 base at V and 0 bases at J, leaving 3 bases unmatched. This CDR3 region has 15 residues. CDR3 DNA: TGTGCCAGCAGCTTGATTACAGGGGCTAACTATGGCTACACCTTC. Protein sequence: CASSLITGANYGYTF.

This chain connects TRBV24-1 to TRBJ2-3; 10 bases agree with TRBD1. Trimming took 4 bases from V and 3 from J; bases not matched to a gene: 12. The CDR3 consists of 18 residues. The germline V gene encodes CDR1 KGHDR and CDR2 SFDVKD. As DNA, the CDR3 is TGTGCCACCAGTGACCGGGGAGATGACAGGGGGCCGACAGATACGCAGTATTTT. This codes for CATSDRGDDRGPTDTQYF.

The DNA for the CDR3 is TGTGCCAGCAGGAGGGGGGACCTAATGGTAGGGGAGACCCAGTACTTC. Its translation: CASRRGDLMVGETQYF. The chain joins TRBV6-6 to TRBJ2-5; the D call may be TRBD1 or TRBD2 (6 bases each). In germline, CDR1 is MNHNY, CDR2 SVGAGI (reference sequence). Trimming removed 6 bases from V and 5 bases from J, with 22 bases in between. This CDR3 has 16 amino acids.

The table lists this clonotype with a few counts. A read error may produce the germline difference seen at one junction end. The rearrangement joins TRBV9 to TRBJ2-3; no reliable D call. This CDR3 region has 14 residues. Germline V gene lookup returns CDR1 SGDLS and CDR2 YYNGEE. The DNA for the CDR3 is TGTGCCAGCAGCGTAGAAGTGGGCACAAATACGCAGTATTTT. The encoded protein is CASSVEVGTNTQYF.

V and J are TRBV19 and TRBJ2-5; no firm D call. With 2 bases removed from V and 2 bases from J, the gap between germline ends came to 6 bases. The germline V gene encodes CDR1 LNHDA and CDR2 SQIVND (reference sequence). CDR3 length: 13 residues. The CDR3 DNA reads as TGTGCCAGTAGTATACCCTTTCAAGAGACCCAGTACTTC. It translates to CASSIPFQETQYF.

This clonotype has more than one count but fewer than ten. The CDR3 coding sequence is TGCGCCAGCAGCCAAGATTTGAAACTCTATGGCTACACCTTC. Translated: CASSQDLKLYGYTF. The chain recombines TRBV4-3 with TRBJ1-2; no definite D call. CDR1 LGHNA and CDR2 YSLEER come from the germline V gene. Trimming pared 0 bases from V and 4 bases from J, leaving 9 bases between. This CDR3 contains 14 residues.